This entry lists 14 T cell receptor beta chains sequenced from one sample in a study of siplizumab effects on memory and regulatory T cells. Libraries were prepared by immunoSEQ multiplex PCR; TCRdb keeps only in-frame clonotypes and omits some of them. The sample contains approximately 100,000 clones, about 91% of which appear only once. Sample: CD4+ T cells sorted from blood. Every receptor here comes from a human donor in good health. Some clones in this sample may be carry-over from other donors' samples.

This rearrangement joins TRBV5-1 to TRBJ2-2; D might be TRBD1 or TRBD2, each matching 6 bases. Germline CDR1 is SGHRS and CDR2 is YFSETQ. V shed 6 bases and J shed 5 bases, with 14 bases lying between them. The CDR3 extends over 14 amino acids. In DNA, the CDR3 is TGCGCCAGCACCCGTGGGGGGCAAACCGGGGAGCTGTTTTTT. Its protein is CASTRGGQTGELFF.

The chain has TRBV11-2 and TRBJ1-1; weak D call: TRBD1 (6 bases). Trimming removed 1 base from V and 6 bases from J, with 9 bases in between. The CDR3 has 13 residues. Germline V gene sequence: CDR1 SGHAT, CDR2 FQNNGV. CDR3 nucleotides: TGTGCCAGCAGCTTAGGGGGGGCCGCTGAAGCTTTCTTT. This encodes CASSLGGAAEAFF.

This clone appeared a few times. Other DNA sequences in this specimen translate into the identical CDR3. The V call is TRBV30, the J call TRBJ1-5, with a weak D call TRBD1 (6 bases). The CDR3 runs 13 residues. The germline V gene has CDR1 GTSNPN and CDR2 SVGIG (reference sequence). V was clipped by 0 bases and J by 4 bases, with 7 bases between them. The CDR3 spells CAWSVQGNQPQHF. CDR3 nucleotide sequence: TGTGCCTGGAGTGTACAGGGAAATCAGCCCCAGCATTTT.

This clone turned up a few times. CDR3 nucleotides: TGTGCCAGCGGGGAGGGAACTGGCGGCTACACCTTC. Amino acid sequence: CASGEGTGGYTF. The V call is TRBV2, the J call TRBJ1-2, with no clear D. The CDR3 has 12 residues. From germline, CDR1 is SNHLY and CDR2 FYNNEI. Trimming left V 8 bases short and J 8 bases short, with 15 bases between.

The gene calls are TRBV11-2 and TRBJ2-1, with D unresolved. The germline CDR1 and CDR2 sequences are SGHAT and FQNNGV. CDR3 size: 14 residues. V lost 1 base to trimming and J lost 7 bases, with 11 bases between them. CDR3 in amino acids: CASSLGLSANEQFF. CDR3 DNA: TGTGCCAGCAGCTTAGGACTCTCTGCAAATGAGCAGTTCTTC.

The chain couples TRBV18 to TRBJ1-1, with D hard to call. Per the germline V gene, CDR1 is KGHSH and CDR2 is LQKENI. With 3 bases removed from V and 2 bases from J, the gap between germline ends came to 7 bases. The CDR3 runs 13 residues. The CDR3 spells CASSPTSNTEAFF. CDR3 DNA: TGTGCCAGCTCACCGACAAGTAACACTGAAGCTTTCTTT.

J is TRBJ1-4 and V is TRBV5-5; D gene unclear. This CDR3 spans 16 amino acids. Trimming took off 4 bases at V and 0 bases at J, with 13 bases between the two ends. Germline CDR1 SGHKS, CDR2 YYEKEE (reference sequence). CDR3 loop: CASSAYGVTTNEKLFF. Here the CDR3 DNA reads TGTGCCAGCAGCGCCTATGGGGTGACAACTAATGAAAAACTGTTTTTT. Full variable domain (outside the CDR3, taken from reference TRBV5-5 and TRBJ1-4): DAGVTQSPTHLIKTRGQQVTLRCSPISGHKSVSWYQQVLGQGPQFIFQYYEKEERGRGNFPDRFSARQFPNYSSELNVNALLLGDSALYLCASSAYGVTTNEKLFFGSGTQLSVL.

CDR3 bases: TGTGCCAGCAGCGAGGGGATTGGACAGGGCACGGGAGAGACCCAGTACTTC. It encodes CASSEGIGQGTGETQYF. This chain links TRBV9 with TRBJ2-5, with 8 bases identical to TRBD1. The trim removed 3 bases at V and 4 bases at J, leaving 14 bases unmatched. The CDR3 spans 17 residues. Looked up from germline, CDR1 is SGDLS and CDR2 is YYNGEE.

The chain is built from TRBV5-4 and TRBJ2-1; 12 nucleotides match TRBD2. Looked up from germline, CDR1 is SGHNT and CDR2 is YYREEE (reference sequence). CDR3 length: 14 residues. Unmatched junction bases numbered 3, after V lost 4 bases and J lost 7 bases. CDR3 coding DNA: TGTGCCAGCAGCGAGACTAGCGGGAGAAATGAGCAGTTCTTC. Its protein is CASSETSGRNEQFF.

The chain combines TRBV28 with TRBJ2-2, with TRBD2 matching 9 bases. V was clipped by 2 bases and J by 5 bases; unmatched bases: 6. This CDR3 spans 16 amino acids. CDR1 is MDHEN, CDR2 SYDVKM, per germline. The CDR3 loop reads CASSLPSGTVTGELFF. The CDR3 region has the DNA TGTGCCAGCAGTTTACCTAGCGGGACGGTTACCGGGGAGCTGTTTTTT.

The DNA for the CDR3 is TGTGCCAGCAGTTCGGACACCTCCTACGAGCAGTACTTC. It is translated as CASSSDTSYEQYF. The rearrangement uses TRBV2 and TRBJ2-7; TRBD1 is a possible D gene (5 bases). CDR3 length equals 13 residues. Germline CDR1 is SNHLY and CDR2 is FYNNEI. V was clipped by 5 bases and J by 0 bases, with 8 bases between them.

This chain uses TRBV10-3 with TRBJ2-6; no firm D call. CDR3 length: 13 residues. The germline CDR1 and CDR2 sequences are ENHRY and SYGVKD. The V end lost 8 bases, the J end lost 0 bases, and 5 bases lay between the germline ends. This CDR3 is CAILLSGANVLTF. In nucleotides, the CDR3 is TGTGCCATCCTTCTCTCTGGGGCCAACGTCCTGACTTTC.

The chain is built from TRBV23-1 and TRBJ2-3; D not resolved. TRBV23-1 is an open reading frame, and its role is uncertain. V gave up 7 bases and J gave up 2 bases, with 10 bases separating them. CDR3 length equals 13 residues. This chain's CDR3 is CASTPPSTDTQYF. In DNA form, the CDR3 reads TGCGCCAGCACCCCCCCTTCCACAGATACGCAGTATTTT.

The chain links TRBV6-1 to TRBJ2-5, with 11 bases lining up with TRBD1. Germline loops: CDR1 MNHNS, CDR2 SASEGT. V shed 6 bases, J shed 4 bases, and the junction held 4 bases outside the gene matches. The CDR3 has 14 amino acids. Here the CDR3 DNA reads TGTGCCAGCAGGGGGGGACAGGGGGGAGAGACCCAGTACTTC. It translates to CASRGGQGGETQYF.